These T cell receptor beta chains were read from a single sample in a study of CXCR3-negative and CXCR3-positive naive CD8 T cells. Reprocessing the 5' RACE reads, TCRdb reports a single entry for every CDR3 protein and omits DNA. Its table lists 110,000 or so distinct CDR3 sequences. Material: naive CXCR3+ CD8+ T cells from blood. These receptor sequences come from a human donor in good health. Some clones in this sample may be carry-over from other donors' samples. The CDR3 runs from the conserved cysteine through the conserved F or W.

j_gene: TRBJ2-5
v_gene: TRBV20-1
CDR3aa: CSARELAGAWETQYF

j_gene: TRBJ2-7
v_gene: TRBV7-9
CDR3aa: CASSFSEIGQYF

j_gene: TRBJ2-3
v_gene: TRBV20-1
CDR3aa: CSARREVGDTDTQYF

j_gene: TRBJ2-7
v_gene: TRBV7-2
CDR3aa: CASSLRRPGEQYF

j_gene: TRBJ2-5
v_gene: TRBV25-1
CDR3aa: CASSEDSGTQQETQYF

j_gene: TRBJ2-1
v_gene: TRBV15
CDR3aa: CATSRDLVREMVFF

j_gene: TRBJ2-5
v_gene: TRBV7-9
CDR3aa: CASRDRALETQYF

j_gene: TRBJ2-3
v_gene: TRBV7-9
CDR3aa: CASSANIFLGGRSSDTQYF

j_gene: TRBJ2-5
v_gene: TRBV10-3
CDR3aa: CAISGVWETQYF

j_gene: TRBJ2-7
v_gene: TRBV7-9
CDR3aa: CASSPLVGQNYEQYF

j_gene: TRBJ2-7
v_gene: TRBV28
CDR3aa: CASSTKDRGRGGDYEQYF

j_gene: TRBJ2-4
v_gene: TRBV6-2/TRBV6-3
CDR3aa: CASSYSGIAKNIQYF

j_gene: TRBJ1-3
v_gene: TRBV5-6
CDR3aa: CASSTGQTHTIYF

j_gene: TRBJ2-1
v_gene: TRBV27
CDR3aa: CASSWDPYNEQFF

j_gene: TRBJ2-1
v_gene: TRBV15
CDR3aa: CATRQAGEDYNEQFF

j_gene: TRBJ2-7
v_gene: TRBV6-5
CDR3aa: CASSSWSYEQYF

j_gene: TRBJ1-2
v_gene: TRBV7-2
CDR3aa: CASSLGQGYGYTF

j_gene: TRBJ2-1
v_gene: TRBV6-5
CDR3aa: CASSWGQRYNEQFF

j_gene: TRBJ1-1
v_gene: TRBV7-6
CDR3aa: CASSPSAATEAFF

j_gene: TRBJ2-2
v_gene: TRBV4-1
CDR3aa: CASSPVTNTGELFF

j_gene: TRBJ1-3
v_gene: TRBV14
CDR3aa: CASSPFNSGNTIYF

j_gene: TRBJ2-3
v_gene: TRBV28
CDR3aa: CASSLSGQGGSDTQYF

j_gene: TRBJ1-1
v_gene: TRBV7-6
CDR3aa: CASSLWNTEAFF

j_gene: TRBJ1-2
v_gene: TRBV5-1
CDR3aa: CASSLTGWGYGYTF

j_gene: TRBJ2-3
v_gene: TRBV24-1
CDR3aa: CATSDLSMEVGGTDTQYF

j_gene: TRBJ2-7
v_gene: TRBV4-3
CDR3aa: CASSQALLSYEQYF

j_gene: TRBJ1-2
v_gene: TRBV12-3/TRBV12-4
CDR3aa: CASSPQGSWSYGYTF

j_gene: TRBJ2-3
v_gene: TRBV4-3
CDR3aa: CASSQASGVTDTQYF

j_gene: TRBJ2-5
v_gene: TRBV29-1
CDR3aa: CSVVSGGPQETQYF

j_gene: TRBJ2-1
v_gene: TRBV29-1
CDR3aa: CSVGASGSSGAFRFF

j_gene: TRBJ1-2
v_gene: TRBV7-2
CDR3aa: CARSYAIQGNYGYTF

j_gene: TRBJ2-5
v_gene: TRBV20-1
CDR3aa: CSATTLRASGYQETQYF

j_gene: TRBJ1-6
v_gene: TRBV21-1
CDR3aa: CASSKVSGGSPLHF

j_gene: TRBJ2-7
v_gene: TRBV7-6
CDR3aa: CASSQSVSGEGPYEQYF

j_gene: TRBJ1-3
v_gene: TRBV3-1
CDR3aa: CASSQDLFEQASLSGNTIYF

j_gene: TRBJ1-5
v_gene: TRBV27
CDR3aa: CASSHRGVNQPQHF

j_gene: TRBJ1-1
v_gene: TRBV9
CDR3aa: CASSPVGGMNTEAFF

j_gene: TRBJ1-2
v_gene: TRBV6-6
CDR3aa: CASSYNGQSYGYTF

j_gene: TRBJ2-1
v_gene: TRBV4-1
CDR3aa: CASSQAAGTGLPNEQFF

j_gene: TRBJ2-7
v_gene: TRBV13
CDR3aa: CASRNSKPGLVIGYEQYF

j_gene: TRBJ2-7
v_gene: TRBV29-1
CDR3aa: CSVVTLTGGYEQYF

j_gene: TRBJ1-5
v_gene: TRBV5-1
CDR3aa: CASRTNSDSNQPQHF

j_gene: TRBJ2-3
v_gene: TRBV21-1
CDR3aa: CASSTRTYRTGVDQRSSTDTQYF

j_gene: TRBJ2-7
v_gene: TRBV7-6
CDR3aa: CASSLGIGDYEQYF

j_gene: TRBJ2-1
v_gene: TRBV5-1
CDR3aa: CASSLVGEFGNEQFF

j_gene: TRBJ2-5
v_gene: TRBV7-7
CDR3aa: CASSQTGTETQYF

j_gene: TRBJ2-1
v_gene: TRBV5-1
CDR3aa: CASSLEVGGPYNEQFF

j_gene: TRBJ2-1
v_gene: TRBV23-1
CDR3aa: CASSLAGGPQVNEQFF

j_gene: TRBJ2-3
v_gene: TRBV5-1
CDR3aa: CASSFDSGGTTDTQYF

j_gene: TRBJ2-3
v_gene: TRBV9
CDR3aa: CASTPRGRSDTQYF

j_gene: TRBJ2-6
v_gene: TRBV28
CDR3aa: CASSQGGVSGANVLTF

j_gene: TRBJ2-7
v_gene: TRBV11-2
CDR3aa: CASSLAVGTPYEQYF

j_gene: TRBJ1-2
v_gene: TRBV7-9
CDR3aa: CASSSSGTGGAENGYTF

j_gene: TRBJ2-2
v_gene: TRBV5-1
CDR3aa: CASSLGYRNTGELFF

j_gene: TRBJ2-1
v_gene: TRBV5-1
CDR3aa: CASSLMYGVAYNEQFF

j_gene: TRBJ1-2
v_gene: TRBV29-1
CDR3aa: CSVVRGNYGYTF